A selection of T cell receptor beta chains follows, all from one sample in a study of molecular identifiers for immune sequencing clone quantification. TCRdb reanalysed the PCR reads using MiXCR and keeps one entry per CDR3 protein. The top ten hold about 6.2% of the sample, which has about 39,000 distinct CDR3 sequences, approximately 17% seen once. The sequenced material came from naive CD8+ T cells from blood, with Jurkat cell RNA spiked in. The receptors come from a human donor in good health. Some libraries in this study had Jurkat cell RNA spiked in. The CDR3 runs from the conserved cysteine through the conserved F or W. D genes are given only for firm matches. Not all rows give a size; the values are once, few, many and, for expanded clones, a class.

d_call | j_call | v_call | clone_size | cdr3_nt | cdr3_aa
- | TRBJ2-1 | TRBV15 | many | TGTGCCACCAGCAGAGATTCAGGGACTTTGTACAATGAGCAGTTCTTC | CATSRDSGTLYNEQFF
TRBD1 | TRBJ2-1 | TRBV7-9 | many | TGTGCCAGCAGCCTAGACAGGGAAAGGACCAATGAGCAGTTCTTC | CASSLDRERTNEQFF
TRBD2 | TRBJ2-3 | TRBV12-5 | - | TGTGCTAGTGCCCTCACGGGGGGTACGCAGTATTTT | CASALTGGTQYF
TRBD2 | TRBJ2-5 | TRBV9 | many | TGTGCCAGCACCCCGGCGGATGGGGGAGGGGAGACCCAGTACTTC | CASTPADGGGETQYF
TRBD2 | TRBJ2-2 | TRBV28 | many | TGTGCCAGCAGTCGACTAGCGGAGACCGGGGAGCTGTTTTTT | CASSRLAETGELFF
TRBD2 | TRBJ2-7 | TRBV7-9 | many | TGTGCCAGCAGCTTTCAGGGTCCGGGAGGGGACGAGCAGTACTTC | CASSFQGPGGDEQYF
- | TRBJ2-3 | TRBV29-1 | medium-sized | TGCAGCCCGGGGCTCCTGTATGAGGGCTACACAGATACGCAGTATTTT | CSPGLLYEGYTDTQYF
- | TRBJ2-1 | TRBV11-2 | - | TGTGCCAGCAGCGTGGGGCAGGGACCTTACAATGAGCAGTTCTTC | CASSVGQGPYNEQFF
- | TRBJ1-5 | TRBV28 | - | TGTGCCAGCAGTTTTCCACTCCAAGGGACTTATAGCAATCAGCCCCAGCATTTT | CASSFPLQGTYSNQPQHF
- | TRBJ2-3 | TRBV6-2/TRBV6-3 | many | TGTGCCAGCAGTTATATTCCCCATACGCAGTATTTT | CASSYIPHTQYF
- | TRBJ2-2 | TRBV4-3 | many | TGCGCCAGCAGCCAAGATGCGGGTAGCTCGGGGAGGAGCACCGGGGAGCTGTTTTTT | CASSQDAGSSGRSTGELFF
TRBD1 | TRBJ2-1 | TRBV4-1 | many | TGCGCCAGCAGCCAGAGGGACAGTCGGCCCCACGAGCAGTTCTTC | CASSQRDSRPHEQFF
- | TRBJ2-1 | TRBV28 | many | TGTGCCAGCAGTTTAAGTGTAGGGCTGAATGAGCAGTTCTTC | CASSLSVGLNEQFF
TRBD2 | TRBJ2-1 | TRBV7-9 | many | TGTGCCAGCAGCTTAGGTCTAGCGGGGGACAATGAGCAGTTCTTC | CASSLGLAGDNEQFF
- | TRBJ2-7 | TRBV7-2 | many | TGTGCCAGCAGCCCAATAGCAGGGTTTGGCGAGCAGTACTTC | CASSPIAGFGEQYF
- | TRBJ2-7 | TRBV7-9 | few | TGTGCCAGCAGCGAAGGACCGGGACACGGCCCCTACGAGCAGTACTTC | CASSEGPGHGPYEQYF
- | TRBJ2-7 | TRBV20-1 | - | TGCAGTGCTCTATCCGGGACTCTCACCTACGAGCAGTACTTC | CSALSGTLTYEQYF
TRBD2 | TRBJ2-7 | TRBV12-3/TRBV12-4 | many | TGTGCCAGCAGTCCGGGACCGGGGGGCTACGAGCAGTACTTC | CASSPGPGGYEQYF
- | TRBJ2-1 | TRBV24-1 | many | TGTGCCACCAGTGATTTAGGAGGGGGGCAGTTCTTC | CATSDLGGGQFF
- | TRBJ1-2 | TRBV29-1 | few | TGCAGCGTTGTCACAAGAGCCTATGGCTACACCTTC | CSVVTRAYGYTF
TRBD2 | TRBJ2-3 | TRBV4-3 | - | TGCGCCAGCAGCCCTAGCGGGAGACCAGATACGCAGTATTTT | CASSPSGRPDTQYF
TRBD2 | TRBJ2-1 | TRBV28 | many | TGTGCCAGCAGTTCCTGGACTAGCGGGAGGGGTAACAATGAGCAGTTCTTC | CASSSWTSGRGNNEQFF
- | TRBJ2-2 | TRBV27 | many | TGTGCCAGCACCGAGTTGGGCATCGGGGAGCTGTTTTTT | CASTELGIGELFF
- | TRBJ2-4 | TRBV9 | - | TGTACCAGCAGCGTAACCCCGGAGGGTGGGACCGAGGGGACCAAAAACATTCAGTACTTC | CTSSVTPEGGTEGTKNIQYF